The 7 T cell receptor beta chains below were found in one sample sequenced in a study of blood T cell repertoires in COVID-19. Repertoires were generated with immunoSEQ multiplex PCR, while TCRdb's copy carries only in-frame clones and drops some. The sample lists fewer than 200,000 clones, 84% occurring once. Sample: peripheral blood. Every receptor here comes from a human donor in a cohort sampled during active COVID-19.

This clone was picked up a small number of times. In nucleotides, the CDR3 is TGCGCCAGCAGCCTACGACAGGGGGCAGGTGGTGAGCAGTTCTTC. Its translation is CASSLRQGAGGEQFF. This rearrangement joins TRBV4-1 to TRBJ2-1; 10 bases map to TRBD1. This CDR3 spans 15 amino acids. The V gene's germline CDR1 is MGHRA and CDR2 YSYEKL. The V segment lost 4 bases and the J segment 9 bases; nucleotides outside the gene matches: 9.

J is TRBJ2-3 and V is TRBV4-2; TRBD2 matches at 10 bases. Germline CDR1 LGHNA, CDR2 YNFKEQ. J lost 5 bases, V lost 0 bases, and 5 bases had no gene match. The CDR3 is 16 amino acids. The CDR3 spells CASSQDWASGGDTQYF. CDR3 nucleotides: TGTGCCAGCAGCCAAGATTGGGCTAGCGGGGGAGATACGCAGTATTTT.

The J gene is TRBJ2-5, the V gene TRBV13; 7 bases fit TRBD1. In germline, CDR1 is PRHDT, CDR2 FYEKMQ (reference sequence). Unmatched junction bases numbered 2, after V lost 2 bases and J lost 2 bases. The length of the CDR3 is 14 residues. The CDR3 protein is CASSLRGPQETQYF. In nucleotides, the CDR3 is TGTGCCAGCAGCTTAAGGGGGCCGCAAGAGACCCAGTACTTC.

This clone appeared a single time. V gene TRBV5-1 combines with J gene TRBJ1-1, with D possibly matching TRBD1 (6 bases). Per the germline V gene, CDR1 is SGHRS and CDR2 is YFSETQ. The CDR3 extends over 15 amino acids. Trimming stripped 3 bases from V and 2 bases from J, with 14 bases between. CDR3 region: CASSYRDGGNTEAFF. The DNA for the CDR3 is TGCGCCAGCAGCTACAGGGATGGGGGCAACACTGAAGCTTTCTTT. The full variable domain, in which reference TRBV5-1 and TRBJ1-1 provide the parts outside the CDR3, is KAGVTQTPRYLIKTRGQQVTLSCSPISGHRSVSWYQQTPGQGLQFLFEYFSETQRNKGNFPGRFSGRQFSNSRSEMNVSTLELGDSALYLCASSYRDGGNTEAFFGQGTRLTVV.

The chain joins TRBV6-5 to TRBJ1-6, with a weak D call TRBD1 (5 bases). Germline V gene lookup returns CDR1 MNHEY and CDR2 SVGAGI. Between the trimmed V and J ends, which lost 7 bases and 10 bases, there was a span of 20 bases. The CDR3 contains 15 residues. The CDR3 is CASNPVGGLGSPLHF. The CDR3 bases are TGTGCCAGCAACCCAGTGGGGGGATTGGGGTCACCCCTCCACTTT.

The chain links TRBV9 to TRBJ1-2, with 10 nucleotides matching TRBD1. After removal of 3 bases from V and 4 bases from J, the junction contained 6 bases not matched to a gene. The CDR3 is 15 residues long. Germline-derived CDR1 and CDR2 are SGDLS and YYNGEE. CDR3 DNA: TGTGCCAGCAGCGAAGGGACAGGGGCGGCCTATGGCTACACCTTC. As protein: CASSEGTGAAYGYTF.

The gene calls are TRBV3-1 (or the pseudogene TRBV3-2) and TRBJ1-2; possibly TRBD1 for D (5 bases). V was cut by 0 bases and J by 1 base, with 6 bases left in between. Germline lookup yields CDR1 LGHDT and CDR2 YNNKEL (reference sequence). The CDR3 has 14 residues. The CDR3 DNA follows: TGTGCCAGCAGCCAAGACAGGGTTAACTATGGCTACACCTTC. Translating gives CASSQDRVNYGYTF.